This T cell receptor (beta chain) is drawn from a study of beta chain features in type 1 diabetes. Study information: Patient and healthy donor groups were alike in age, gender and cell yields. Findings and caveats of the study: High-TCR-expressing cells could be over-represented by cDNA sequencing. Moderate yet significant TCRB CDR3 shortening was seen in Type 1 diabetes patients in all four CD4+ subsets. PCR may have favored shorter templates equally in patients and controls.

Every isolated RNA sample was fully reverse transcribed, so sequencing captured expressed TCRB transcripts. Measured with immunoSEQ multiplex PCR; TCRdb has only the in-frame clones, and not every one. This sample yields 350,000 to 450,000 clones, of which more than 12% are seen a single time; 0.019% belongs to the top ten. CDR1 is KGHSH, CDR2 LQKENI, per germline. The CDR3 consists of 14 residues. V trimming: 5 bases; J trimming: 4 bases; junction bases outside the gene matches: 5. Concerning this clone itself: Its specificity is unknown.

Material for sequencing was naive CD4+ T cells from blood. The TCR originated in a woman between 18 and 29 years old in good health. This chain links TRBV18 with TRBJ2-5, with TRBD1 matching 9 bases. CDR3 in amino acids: CASSGQTGGETQYF. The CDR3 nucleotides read TGTGCCAGCTCAGGACAGACAGGGGGAGAGACCCAGTACTTC.